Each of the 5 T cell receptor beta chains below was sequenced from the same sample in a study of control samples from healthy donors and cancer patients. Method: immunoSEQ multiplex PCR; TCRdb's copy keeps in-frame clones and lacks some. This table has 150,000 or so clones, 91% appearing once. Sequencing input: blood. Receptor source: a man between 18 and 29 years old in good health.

CDR3 amino acids: CASSFMRGRTDTQYF. The CDR3 DNA reads TGTGCCAGCAGCTTCATGCGGGGGAGGACAGATACGCAGTATTTT. This chain connects TRBV7-2 to TRBJ2-3; 7 nucleotides agree with TRBD2. This CDR3 has 15 residues. Germline lookup yields CDR1 SGHTA and CDR2 FQGNSA. With 3 bases clipped from V and 3 bases from J, the junction kept 6 bases outside the gene matches.

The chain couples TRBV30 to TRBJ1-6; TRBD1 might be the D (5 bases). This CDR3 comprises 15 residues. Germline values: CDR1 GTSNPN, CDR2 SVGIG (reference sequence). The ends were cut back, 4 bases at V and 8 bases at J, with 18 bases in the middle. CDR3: CAWTTPGVGYSPLHF. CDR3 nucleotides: TGTGCCTGGACGACGCCGGGGGTAGGTTATTCACCCCTCCACTTT. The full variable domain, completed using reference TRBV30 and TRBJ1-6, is SQTIHQWPATLVQPVGSPLSLECTVEGTSNPNLYWYRQAAGRGLQLLFYSVGIGQISSEVPQNLSASRPQDRQFILSSKKLLLSDSGFYLCAWTTPGVGYSPLHFGNGTRLTVT.

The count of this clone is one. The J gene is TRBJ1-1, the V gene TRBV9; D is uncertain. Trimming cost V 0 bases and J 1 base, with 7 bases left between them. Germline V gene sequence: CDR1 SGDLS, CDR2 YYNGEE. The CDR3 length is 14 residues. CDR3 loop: CASSVGRWNTEAFF. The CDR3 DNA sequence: TGTGCCAGCAGCGTAGGGCGGTGGAACACTGAAGCTTTCTTT.

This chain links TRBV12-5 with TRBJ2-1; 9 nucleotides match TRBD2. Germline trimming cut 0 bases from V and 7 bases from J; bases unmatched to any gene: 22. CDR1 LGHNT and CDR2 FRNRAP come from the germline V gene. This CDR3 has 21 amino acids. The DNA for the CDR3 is TGTGCTAGTGGTTTGGTACTGGGGACCCTTGGCGGGGGGGATTCAAGAAATGAGCAGTTCTTC. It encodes CASGLVLGTLGGGDSRNEQFF.

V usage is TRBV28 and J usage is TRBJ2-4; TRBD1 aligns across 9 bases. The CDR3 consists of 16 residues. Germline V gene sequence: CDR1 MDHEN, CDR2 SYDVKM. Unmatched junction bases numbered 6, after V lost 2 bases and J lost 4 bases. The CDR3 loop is CASSLPGTGRKNIQYF. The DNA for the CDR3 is TGTGCCAGCAGTTTACCCGGGACAGGGAGAAAAAACATTCAGTACTTC.